Included here is one T cell receptor beta chain sequence, with context. Measured with immunoSEQ multiplex PCR; TCRdb has only the in-frame clones, and not every one. The top ten hold roughly an eighth of the sample, which has about 10,000 clones, roughly two thirds seen once. The data were taken from a study of CD4+ T cells in melanoma. Sequencing was performed on cells from a culture (not recorded whether cultured in vitro). The clonotype was recovered from a human donor with melanoma.

CDR3 bases: TGCGCCAGCAGCTTGGACACGCCTGGCACAGATACGCAGTATTTT. Its protein is CASSLDTPGTDTQYF. The gene calls are TRBV5-1 and TRBJ2-3; D remains ambiguous. There are 15 residues in the CDR3. Trimming stripped 0 bases from V and 1 base from J, with 9 bases between. The germline gives CDR1 SGHRS, CDR2 YFSETQ.